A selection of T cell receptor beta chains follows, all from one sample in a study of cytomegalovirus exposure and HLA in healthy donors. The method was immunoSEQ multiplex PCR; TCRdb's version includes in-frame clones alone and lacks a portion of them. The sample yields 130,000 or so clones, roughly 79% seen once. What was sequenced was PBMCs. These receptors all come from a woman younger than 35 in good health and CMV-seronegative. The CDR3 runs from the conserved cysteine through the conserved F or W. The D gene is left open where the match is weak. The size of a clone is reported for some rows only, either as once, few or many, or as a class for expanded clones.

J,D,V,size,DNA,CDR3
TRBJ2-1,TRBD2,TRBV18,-,TGTGCCAGCTCCCCTACCTTAGGGACTAGCAATGAGCAGTTCTTC,CASSPTLGTSNEQFF
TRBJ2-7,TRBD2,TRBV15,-,TGTGCCACCAGCAGAGGGGTAGCGGGAGGCTACGAGCAGTACTTC,CATSRGVAGGYEQYF
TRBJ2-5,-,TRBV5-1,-,TGCGCCAGCAGCCGGACCGTCGGGGTGGCGGAGACCCAGTACTTC,CASSRTVGVAETQYF
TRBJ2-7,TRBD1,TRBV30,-,TGTGCCTGGAGTAACCCGCCGGGGACAGGGCCCTCCTACGAGCAGTACTTC,CAWSNPPGTGPSYEQYF
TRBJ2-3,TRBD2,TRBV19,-,TGTGCCAGTAGTATCCTAGCGGGAGTCACGGATACGCAGTATTTT,CASSILAGVTDTQYF
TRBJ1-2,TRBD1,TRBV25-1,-,TGTGCCAGCAGTGAAGGGGGAACAGGGGGAAGGGGCTACACCTTC,CASSEGGTGGRGYTF
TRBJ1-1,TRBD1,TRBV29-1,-,TGCAGCGTTGAAGACGGACAGGCCACTGAAGCTTTCTTT,CSVEDGQATEAFF
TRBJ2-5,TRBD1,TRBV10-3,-,TGTGCCATCAGAGCGGGACAGGGAGACGAGACCCAGTACTTC,CAIRAGQGDETQYF
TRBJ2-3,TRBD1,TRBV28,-,TGTGCCAGCAGTGCGACAGGGGGGCAAGATACGCAGTATTTT,CASSATGGQDTQYF
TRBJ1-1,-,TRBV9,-,TGTGCCAGCAGCGTACGGGCCAGCGGGCCCAACACTGAAGCTTTCTTT,CASSVRASGPNTEAFF
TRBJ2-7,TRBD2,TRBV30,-,TGTGCCTGGAGCCTAGGACTAGCGGGCCACGAGCAGTACTTC,CAWSLGLAGHEQYF
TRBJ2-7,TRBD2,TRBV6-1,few,TGTGCCAGCAGAAGGACTAGTAACCACGAGCAGTACTTC,CASRRTSNHEQYF
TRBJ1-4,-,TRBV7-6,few,TGTGCCAGCAGTTTAACCCACAGAGTTCTAAATGAAAAACTGTTTTTT,CASSLTHRVLNEKLFF
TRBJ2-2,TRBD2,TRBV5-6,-,TGTGCCAGCAGCTTGGCTCTAGCGGGCACCGGGGAGCTGTTTTTT,CASSLALAGTGELFF
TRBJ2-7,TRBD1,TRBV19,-,TGTGCCAGTGGGACAGGGGGTTACGAGCAGTACTTC,CASGTGGYEQYF
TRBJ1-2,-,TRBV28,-,TGTGCCAGCAGTCCCCTTACAGGGAACTATGGCTACACCTTC,CASSPLTGNYGYTF
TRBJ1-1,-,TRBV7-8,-,TGTGCCAGCAGCTTATCCCACGGAGGGAACACTGAAGCTTTCTTT,CASSLSHGGNTEAFF
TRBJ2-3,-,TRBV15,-,TGTGCCACCAGCGGTCCCCAGGTCACAGATACGCAGTATTTT,CATSGPQVTDTQYF
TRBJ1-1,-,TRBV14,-,TGTGCCAGCAGCCAAGGGGGCAGTAACACTGAAGCTTTCTTT,CASSQGGSNTEAFF